The 27 T cell receptor beta chains given below trace back to one sample, sequenced in a study of graft-versus-host responses after intestinal transplantation. The assay was immunoSEQ multiplex PCR, and TCRdb's table has in-frame clones only and misses some. Of about 21,000 clones in the sample, roughly 92% were seen once. The starting material was PBMCs, obtained approximately 250 days after intestinal transplant. The receptors originated from a human patient who received an intestinal transplant, so some T cells may come from the graft donor.

This clone was recorded only once. V usage is TRBV29-1 and J usage is TRBJ2-5, with D unclear. Deletions cut 4 bases from V and 0 bases from J, with 9 bases between. Germline assignment: CDR1 SQVTM and CDR2 ANQGSEA. CDR3 length: 13 amino acids. The CDR3, as DNA: TGCAGCGTTGGATTGGCGTACCAAGAGACCCAGTACTTC. Amino acid sequence: CSVGLAYQETQYF.

The V and J genes are TRBV29-1 and TRBJ2-1; TRBD1 is a possible D gene (7 bases). CDR3 length: 14 residues. Germline CDR1 and CDR2: SQVTM and ANQGSEA. The V end was cut by 7 bases, the J end by 4 bases, with 17 bases between. CDR3 region: CSALGGTVYNEQFF. As DNA, the CDR3 is TGCAGCGCCCTAGGAGGGACAGTTTACAATGAGCAGTTCTTC.

The V call is TRBV6-1, the J call TRBJ2-1; 13 bases fit TRBD2. With V trimmed by 7 bases and J by 8 bases, 8 bases remained unmatched. The CDR3 has 15 residues. Germline lookup yields CDR1 MNHNS and CDR2 SASEGT. The CDR3 loop is CASIRGLAGIDEQFF. In nucleotides, the CDR3 is TGTGCCAGCATTCGGGGACTAGCGGGAATAGATGAGCAGTTCTTC.

This rearrangement joins TRBV7-6 to TRBJ2-1; D might be TRBD1 (5 bases). CDR1 is SGHVS and CDR2 is FNYEAQ in the germline V gene. Trimming removed 3 bases from V and 5 bases from J, with 5 bases in between. CDR3 length: 12 residues. The CDR3 reads CASSFRDNEQFF. The CDR3 DNA follows: TGTGCCAGCAGCTTCAGGGACAATGAGCAGTTCTTC. The whole variable domain, filled in from reference TRBV7-6 and TRBJ2-1, reads GAGVSQSPRYKVTKRGQDVALRCDPISGHVSLYWYRQALGQGPEFLTYFNYEAQQDKSGLPNDRFSAERPEGSISTLTIQRTEQRDSAMYRCASSFRDNEQFFGPGTRLTVL.

The chain recombines TRBV4-2 with TRBJ2-7; a possible D gene is TRBD2 (5 bases). Trimming took 0 bases from V and 2 from J, leaving 11 bases between them. Germline values: CDR1 LGHNA, CDR2 YNFKEQ. The CDR3 has 15 amino acids. The CDR3 spells CASSQDQRNPYEQYF. In nucleotides, the CDR3 is TGTGCCAGCAGCCAAGATCAGCGGAATCCCTACGAGCAGTACTTC.

The J gene is TRBJ2-7, the V gene TRBV12-1; the table names TRBD2, a call not compared with the DNA. TRBV12-1 is listed as a pseudogene. The CDR3 totals 15 residues. DNA of the CDR3: TGTGCCAGCACACTAAGGGAGGACCCCGCCTACGAGCAGTACTTC. This codes for CASTLREDPAYEQYF.

The V and J genes are TRBV4-1 and TRBJ2-1; D uncertain. V lost 0 bases and J lost 7, with 10 bases in between. Germline CDR1 and CDR2: MGHRA and YSYEKL. The CDR3 has 14 amino acids. The CDR3 DNA sequence: TGCGCCAGCAGCCAAGAAGGGCTCCTTAATGAGCAGTTCTTC. Its translation: CASSQEGLLNEQFF.

This clone was seen a single time. The chain has TRBV10-3 and TRBJ2-7; the D gene is possibly TRBD1 (6 bases). CDR1 and CDR2 (germline): ENHRY, SYGVKD. This CDR3 contains 13 residues. With 10 bases removed from V and 3 bases from J, the gap between germline ends came to 16 bases. The CDR3 reads CATGRDTGYEQYF. The CDR3 DNA reads as TGTGCCACAGGCCGGGACACGGGCTACGAGCAGTACTTC.

V gene TRBV6-1 combines with J gene TRBJ2-7; D is uncertain. This CDR3 is 14 amino acids long. Germline-derived CDR1 and CDR2 are MNHNS and SASEGT. The V end was cut by 4 bases, the J end by 3 bases, with 13 bases between. For the CDR3, the DNA is TGTGCCAGCAGTGTGGCAGAAATCAACTACGAGCAGTACTTC. Its protein product is CASSVAEINYEQYF.

The V call is TRBV28, the J call TRBJ1-1, with TRBD1 matching over 10 bases. This CDR3 contains 15 residues. CDR1 and CDR2 from the germline V gene are MDHEN and SYDVKM. J lost 4 bases, V lost 3 bases, and 5 bases had no gene match. The CDR3 coding sequence is TGTGCCAGCAGTTTCGACAGGGGGCTGGTCACTGAAGCTTTCTTT. Encoded protein: CASSFDRGLVTEAFF.

J is TRBJ1-5 and V is TRBV7-8; D is ambiguous. Trimming cost V 3 bases and J 5 bases, with 8 bases left between them. The CDR3 covers 13 residues. CDR1 is SGHVS, CDR2 FQNEAQ, per germline. CDR3: CASSFSADQPQHF. The DNA of the CDR3 is TGTGCCAGCAGCTTCAGTGCTGATCAGCCCCAGCATTTT.

The chain carries TRBV5-6 and TRBJ2-7; TRBD2 is a possible D gene (7 bases). Trimming pared 4 bases from V and 4 bases from J, leaving 24 bases between. The germline V gene encodes CDR1 SGHDT and CDR2 YYEEEE. The CDR3 length is 17 residues. As DNA, the CDR3 is TGTGCCAGCAGCCCCAGTCTTTCCCACAGGGAGGGGTACGAGCAGTACTTC. This sequence encodes CASSPSLSHREGYEQYF.

This chain's CDR3 is CAWSVNNSPLHF. The CDR3 region has the DNA TGTGCCTGGAGTGTAAACAATTCACCCCTCCACTTT. The rearrangement uses TRBV30 and TRBJ1-6; D gene uncertain. The germline V gene has CDR1 GTSNPN and CDR2 SVGIG (reference sequence). The V and J ends lost 0 bases and 7 bases respectively, with 4 bases between them. The CDR3 is 12 residues long.

The CDR3 protein is CASSLPREPTDTQYF. CDR3 coding DNA: TGCGCCAGCAGCTTGCCCCGGGAGCCCACAGATACGCAGTATTTT. The rearrangement links TRBV5-1 to TRBJ2-3, with D perhaps TRBD2 (6 bases). CDR1 is SGHRS, CDR2 YFSETQ, per germline. This CDR3 is built from 15 residues. V was cut by 1 base and J by 2 bases, with 11 bases left in between.

The chain uses TRBV10-3 and TRBJ1-1; the D gene is possibly TRBD1 (6 bases). The germline V gene encodes CDR1 ENHRY and CDR2 SYGVKD. CDR3 length: 14 amino acids. V lost 3 bases and J 4 bases, leaving 12 bases between the germline ends. CDR3 DNA sequence: TGTGCCATCAGTGACTCAGGGGAGGGCACTGAAGCTTTCTTT. It is translated as CAISDSGEGTEAFF.

This clone was seen once. The chain carries TRBV5-1 and TRBJ2-5; D is unclear. V was shortened by 5 bases and J by 0 bases, with 5 bases between the two germline ends. This CDR3 has 12 residues. The V gene's germline CDR1 is SGHRS and CDR2 YFSETQ. The CDR3 coding sequence is TGCGCCAGCAGAAAGTACCAAGAGACCCAGTACTTC. Amino acids: CASRKYQETQYF.

The chain carries TRBV27 and TRBJ2-3, with D uncertain. Germline CDR1 is MNHEY and CDR2 is SMNVEV (reference sequence). V lost 2 bases, J lost 7 bases, and 13 bases lay in between. The CDR3 length is 14 residues. CDR3 DNA: TGTGCCAGCAGTTTACCCGGACCCTCAAATACGCAGTATTTT. The encoded protein is CASSLPGPSNTQYF.

This chain uses TRBV28 with TRBJ1-6, with D maybe TRBD1 (5 bases). V was shortened by 3 bases and J by 9 bases, with 9 bases between the two germline ends. The germline CDR1 and CDR2 sequences are MDHEN and SYDVKM. The CDR3 length is 13 residues. This CDR3 reads CASSFPGSSPLHF. The CDR3 DNA follows: TGTGCCAGCAGTTTCCCAGGGAGTTCACCCCTCCACTTT.

The V gene is TRBV19, the J gene TRBJ1-1, with unresolved D. The ends were cut back, 3 bases at V and 1 base at J, with 9 bases in the middle. Germline V gene data show CDR1 as LNHDA and CDR2 as SQIVND (reference sequence). This CDR3 region has 14 residues. This chain's CDR3 is CASSMGYRNTEAFF. The DNA of the CDR3 is TGTGCCAGTAGTATGGGGTACCGGAACACTGAAGCTTTCTTT.

The chain uses TRBV5-1 and TRBJ2-3; tentatively, D is TRBD1 (5 bases). The V gene's germline CDR1 is SGHRS and CDR2 YFSETQ. The CDR3 spans 15 residues. V lost 7 bases and J lost 0, with 15 bases in between. In DNA, the CDR3 is TGCGCCAGCCGCCCGGACATTTCTAGCACAGATACGCAGTATTTT. This codes for CASRPDISSTDTQYF.

This chain links TRBV6-1 with TRBJ1-1, with D tentatively TRBD1 (5 bases). Per germline, CDR1 MNHNS and CDR2 SASEGT. The CDR3 spans 16 residues. Trimming stripped 0 bases from V and 4 bases from J, with 15 bases between. The CDR3 DNA follows: TGTGCCAGCAGTGAAGCGTGGGGGAGTATGGTCACTGAAGCTTTCTTT. This gives the protein CASSEAWGSMVTEAFF.

This clone appeared a single time. The V and J genes are TRBV5-1 and TRBJ2-1, with TRBD2 matching 7 bases. Germline-derived CDR1 and CDR2 are SGHRS and YFSETQ. The CDR3 covers 17 residues. The junction had 9 bases not matched to a gene; V was cut back by 0 bases and J by 3 bases. CDR3: CASSLVGLAEDYNEQFF. The CDR3 nucleotides are TGCGCCAGCAGCTTGGTAGGGCTAGCGGAGGACTACAATGAGCAGTTCTTC.

This clone was found a few times. CDR3 DNA sequence: TGTGCCAGCAGCTTAGGCAGACAAGAGACCCAGTACTTC. Amino acid sequence: CASSLGRQETQYF. The rearrangement uses TRBV7-6 and TRBJ2-5; no definite D call. Germline V CDR1 and CDR2: SGHVS, FNYEAQ. The ends were cut back, 1 base at V and 2 bases at J, with 5 bases in the middle. This CDR3 is built from 13 residues.

The chain combines TRBV14 with TRBJ1-2, with a possible D match to TRBD1 (5 bases). Trimming left V 0 bases short and J 3 bases short, with 17 bases between. CDR1 is SGHDN and CDR2 is FVKESK in the germline V gene. The CDR3 has 17 residues. In nucleotides, the CDR3 is TGTGCCAGCAGCCAAGATCTTGGGAAGGGGAATGACTATGGCTACACCTTC. Amino acids: CASSQDLGKGNDYGYTF.

This chain uses TRBV10-1 with TRBJ2-2; TRBD2 aligns across 10 bases. Per germline, CDR1 WNHNN and CDR2 SYGVQD (reference sequence). Trimming at V came to 2 bases and at J to 5 bases, leaving 5 bases not matched to a gene. The CDR3 totals 16 residues. The CDR3 sequence is CASSELIAGGTGELFF. The CDR3 DNA follows: TGCGCCAGCAGTGAGCTGATAGCGGGAGGTACCGGGGAGCTGTTTTTT.

The chain couples TRBV6-1 to TRBJ2-5, with 7 bases matching TRBD1. The end of the DNA fits TRBJ2-7 better, so the J call may be wrong. The germline gives CDR1 MNHNS, CDR2 SASEGT. This CDR3 region has 14 residues. CDR3 sequence reads: CASSATGDSYEQYF. The CDR3 DNA follows: TGTGCCAGCAGTGCCACAGGGGATTCCTACGAGCAGTACTTC.

The chain joins TRBV2 to TRBJ2-1; 10 bases are a match to TRBD2. Germline V gene data show CDR1 as SNHLY and CDR2 as FYNNEI. The trim removed 9 bases at V and 9 bases at J, leaving 8 bases unmatched. The CDR3 runs 13 residues. The CDR3 bases are TGTGCCAGTGCTAGCGGGAGAGATTCTGAGCAGTTCTTC. Its protein product is CASASGRDSEQFF.